The T cell receptor beta chain described here comes from a study of blood T cell repertoires in COVID-19. The wider study: The samples span acute and convalescent COVID-19 from the United States, Italy and Spain. Sources were T cells, B-cell-depleted T cells, or PBMCs; the material itself was cDNA or gDNA.

This CDR3 region has 15 residues. The germline gives CDR1 SGHRS, CDR2 YFSETQ. V lost 0 bases and J lost 5; bases outside the gene matches: 5. Per the original methods: Reference gene primer amplification gave nucleated cell count estimates. Method: immunoSEQ multiplex PCR; TCRdb's copy keeps in-frame clones and lacks some. V, J and clone size derive from that table, while D and trimming were established from the DNA sequence. The sample holds roughly 430,000 clones, about 88% seen once. All enrollees were roughly 18 to 95 years old and from roughly 22 US areas. The sequencing input was PBMCs or T cells enriched from blood (not recorded which). This chain uses TRBV5-1 with TRBJ1-2, with 9 bases identical to TRBD1. This receptor was identified in a woman aged 18-29 years who had been exposed to COVID-19. The chain's CDR3 is CASSLGATGGYGYTF. The CDR3 DNA is TGCGCCAGCAGCTTGGGGGCGACAGGGGGGTATGGCTACACCTTC.